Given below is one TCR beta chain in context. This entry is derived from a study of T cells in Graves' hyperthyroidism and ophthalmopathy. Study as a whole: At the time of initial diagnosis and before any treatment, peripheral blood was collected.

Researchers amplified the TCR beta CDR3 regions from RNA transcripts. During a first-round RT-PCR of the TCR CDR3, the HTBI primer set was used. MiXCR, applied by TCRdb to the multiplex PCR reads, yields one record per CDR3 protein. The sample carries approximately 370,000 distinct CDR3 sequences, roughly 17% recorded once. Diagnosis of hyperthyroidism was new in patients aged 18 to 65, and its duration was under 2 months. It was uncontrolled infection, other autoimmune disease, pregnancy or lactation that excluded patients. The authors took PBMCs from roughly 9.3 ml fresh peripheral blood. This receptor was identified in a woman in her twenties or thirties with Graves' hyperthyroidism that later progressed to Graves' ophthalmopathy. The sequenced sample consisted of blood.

The CDR3, as DNA: TGTGCCAGCAGCTTAGCATCAGGCTATGGCTACACCTTC. Its translation is CASSLASGYGYTF. This chain links TRBV7-9 with TRBJ1-2; D is ambiguous. Per the germline V gene, CDR1 is SEHNR and CDR2 is FQNEAQ (reference sequence). The CDR3 sequence is 13 residues long. Trimming removed 0 bases from V and 4 bases from J, with 6 bases in between.